This T cell receptor (beta chain) was sequenced during a study of shared clonotypes between healthy human individuals. Whole-study findings and limits: Expectations were that clonotype sharing among donors would be affected by sequencing depth.

Details on this clone: No antigen is known for it.

The germline CDR1 and CDR2 sequences are MDHEN and SYDVKM. The CDR3 loop spans 16 amino acids. Trimming took 4 bases from V and 1 from J, leaving 16 bases between them. The method was immunoSEQ multiplex PCR; TCRdb's version includes in-frame clones alone and lacks a portion of them. The table has roughly 2.2 million clones, about 92% seen once. Those who donated, Caucasian adults without exception, all lived in Nashville, Tennessee. The chain is built from TRBV28 and TRBJ1-2; perhaps TRBD1 as D (5 bases). The TCR comes from a man aged 18 to 29 in good health. Some clones in this sample may be carry-over from other donors' samples. Source material: naive CD4+ T cells from PBMCs. Subset described: CD45RA+ positively selected. CDR3 amino acids: CASSSPYGRGNYGYTF. In nucleotides, the CDR3 is TGTGCCAGCAGTTCCCCGTATGGTAGGGGTAACTATGGCTACACCTTC.